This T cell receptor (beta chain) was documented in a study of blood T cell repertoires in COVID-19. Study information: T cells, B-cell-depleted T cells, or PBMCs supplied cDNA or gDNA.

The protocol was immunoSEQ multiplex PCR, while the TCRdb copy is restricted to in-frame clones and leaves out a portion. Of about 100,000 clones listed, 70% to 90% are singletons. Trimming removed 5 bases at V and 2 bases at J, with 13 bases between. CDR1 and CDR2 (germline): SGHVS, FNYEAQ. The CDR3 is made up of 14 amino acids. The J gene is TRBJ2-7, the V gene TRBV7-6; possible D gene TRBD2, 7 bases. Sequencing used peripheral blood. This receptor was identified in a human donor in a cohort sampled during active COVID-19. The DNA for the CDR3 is TGTGCCAGCAGCCCCCGCGGGGGCCCCTACGAGCAGTACTTC. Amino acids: CASSPRGGPYEQYF.